This TCR beta chain was identified in a study of T cell responses to AZD1222 COVID-19 vaccine. Overall study: Second-dose schedules of about 4 or about 12 weeks were combined.

Regarding this clone: Its matching antigen is unknown.

The table came from immunoSEQ multiplex PCR; TCRdb's copy has only in-frame clones and leaves some out. The sample has approximately 100,000 clones; 80% to 95% are singletons. General study points: Among those given AZD1222, only six or seven were seropositive at baseline. Clonal diversity may have been underestimated, and the donors were mostly white British, with more females than males.

Trimming removed 3 bases from V and 7 bases from J, with 12 bases in between. Germline CDR1 reads MNHNS; CDR2 reads SASEGT. The CDR3 totals 13 residues. The sample in question was peripheral blood, obtained on day 0 of AZD1222 vaccination. The sequence was obtained from an adult in good health. The gene calls are TRBV6-1 and TRBJ2-5; D is possibly TRBD2 (5 bases). The CDR3 here is CASSDGEEGTQYF. CDR3 in DNA: TGTGCCAGCAGTGACGGGGAAGAGGGGACCCAGTACTTC.